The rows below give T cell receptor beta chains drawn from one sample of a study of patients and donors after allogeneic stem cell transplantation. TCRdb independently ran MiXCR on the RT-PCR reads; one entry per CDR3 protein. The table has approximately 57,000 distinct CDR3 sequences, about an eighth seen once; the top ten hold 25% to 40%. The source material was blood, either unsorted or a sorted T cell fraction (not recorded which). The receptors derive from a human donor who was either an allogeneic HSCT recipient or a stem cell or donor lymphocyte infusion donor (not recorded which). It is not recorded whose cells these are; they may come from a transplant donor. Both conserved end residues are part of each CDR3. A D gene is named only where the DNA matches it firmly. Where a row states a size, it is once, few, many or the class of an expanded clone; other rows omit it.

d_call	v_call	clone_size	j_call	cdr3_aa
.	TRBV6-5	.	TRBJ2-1	CASSQQGGSYNEQFF
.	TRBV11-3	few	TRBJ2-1	CASSLASLSYNEQFF
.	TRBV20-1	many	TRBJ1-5	CSALPDSSNQPQHF
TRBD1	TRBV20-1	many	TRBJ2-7	CSAYTGTGLSEQYF
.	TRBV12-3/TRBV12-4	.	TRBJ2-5	CASNLPTGAAGETQYF
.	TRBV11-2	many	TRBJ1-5	CASSLEGGRQPQHF
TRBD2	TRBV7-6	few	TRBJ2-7	CASSLEASGRGEQYF
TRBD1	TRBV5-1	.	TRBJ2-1	CACRGFVQDEQFF
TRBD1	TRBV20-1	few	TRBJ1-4	CSATGGEKLFF
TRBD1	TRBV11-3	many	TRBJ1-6	CASSWTGEGSPLHF
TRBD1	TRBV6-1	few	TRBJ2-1	CASSTGTGEQFF
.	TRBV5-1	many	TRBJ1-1	CASSLTPLLEAFF
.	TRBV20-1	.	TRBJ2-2	CSAPPGTSNTGELFF
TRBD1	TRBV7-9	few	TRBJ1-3	CASSRPGQGNSGNTIYF
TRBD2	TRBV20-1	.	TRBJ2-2	CSARDRYVGGTGELFF